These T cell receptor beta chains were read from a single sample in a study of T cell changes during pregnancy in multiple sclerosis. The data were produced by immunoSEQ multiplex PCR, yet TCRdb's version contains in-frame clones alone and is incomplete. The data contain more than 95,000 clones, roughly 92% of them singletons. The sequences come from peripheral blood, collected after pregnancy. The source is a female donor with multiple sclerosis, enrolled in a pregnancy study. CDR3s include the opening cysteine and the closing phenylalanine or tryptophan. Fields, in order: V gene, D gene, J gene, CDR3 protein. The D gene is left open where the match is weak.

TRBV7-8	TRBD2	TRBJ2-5	CASSLFWEGETQYF
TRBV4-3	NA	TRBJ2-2	CASSQVQTDTGELFF
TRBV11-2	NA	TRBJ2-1	CASRRDGSSYNEQFF
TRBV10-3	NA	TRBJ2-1	CAIRETSFSTNEQFF
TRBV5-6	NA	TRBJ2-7	CASSLWQRSYEQYF
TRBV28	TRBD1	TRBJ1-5	CASSSPKGAGNQPQHF
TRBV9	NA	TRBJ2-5	CASSVGGIQETQYF
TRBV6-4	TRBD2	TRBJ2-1	CASSEVASGAYNEQFF
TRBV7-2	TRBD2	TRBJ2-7	CASSLWTSGSLSGEQYF
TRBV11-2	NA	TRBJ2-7	CASSSKRVSYEQYF
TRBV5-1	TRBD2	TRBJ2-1	CASSLASGYEQFF
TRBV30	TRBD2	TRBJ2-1	CAWRLAGEQFF
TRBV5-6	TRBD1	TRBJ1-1	CASSTGQTMNTEAFF
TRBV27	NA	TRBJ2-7	CASSLEGVRPYEQYF
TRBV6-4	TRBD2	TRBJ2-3	CASSDGGDTDTQYF
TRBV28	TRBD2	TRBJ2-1	CASTPAGDVYNEQFF
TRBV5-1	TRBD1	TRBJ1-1	CASSGQTGGFTEAFF
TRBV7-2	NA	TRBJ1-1	CASTGLRAFF
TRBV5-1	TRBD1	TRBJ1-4	CASRPGTGGTNEKLFF
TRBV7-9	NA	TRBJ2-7	CASSLGSQGWEQYF
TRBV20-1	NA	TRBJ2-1	CSAERDEQFF
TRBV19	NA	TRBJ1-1	CASRGGERSEAFF
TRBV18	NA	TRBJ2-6	CASSPQSGANVLTF
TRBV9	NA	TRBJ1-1	CASSPSGGTEAFF
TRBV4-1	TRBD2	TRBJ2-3	CASSQDRASGMGDTQYF
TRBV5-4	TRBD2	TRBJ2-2	CASSFGLAGTNTGELFF
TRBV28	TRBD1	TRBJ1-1	CASSPQGANTEAFF
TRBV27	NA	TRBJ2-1	CASSNSRDHPFF
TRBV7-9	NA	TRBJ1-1	CASSLLGGGENTEAFF
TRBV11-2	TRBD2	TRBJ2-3	CASSPGLAGAREPQYF
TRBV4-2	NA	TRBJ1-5	CASSQETSGTPQHF
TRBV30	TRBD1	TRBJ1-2	CAWSRDREAGYTF
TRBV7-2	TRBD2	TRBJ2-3	CASGKAGAGTDTQYF
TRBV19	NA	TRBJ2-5	CASSMAGQETQYF
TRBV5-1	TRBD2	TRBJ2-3	CASSPTPTSGSTYTDTQYF
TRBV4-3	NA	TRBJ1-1	CASSQDPVGSGTEAFF
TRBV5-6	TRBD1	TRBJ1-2	CASSLAAGTGRNYGYTF
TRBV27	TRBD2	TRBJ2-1	CASSSGRASEQFF
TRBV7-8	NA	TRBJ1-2	CASSFSPDSYGYTF
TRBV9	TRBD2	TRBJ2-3	CASSKGTSGSSLGADTQYF
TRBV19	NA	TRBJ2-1	CASSPGGSYNEQFF
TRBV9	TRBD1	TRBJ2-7	CASSVAGRGLLNEQYF
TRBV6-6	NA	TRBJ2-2	CASIPTSFVDTGELFF
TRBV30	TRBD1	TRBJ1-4	CAWSAVGQGKKKLFF
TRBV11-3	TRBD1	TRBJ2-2	CASRPGGEGNTGELFF
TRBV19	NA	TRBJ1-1	CASSSYQGKTPEAFF
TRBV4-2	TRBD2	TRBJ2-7	CASSPFPTSGTYEQYF
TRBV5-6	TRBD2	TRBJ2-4	CASSGTSTLQYF
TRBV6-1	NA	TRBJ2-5	CASSEARTSQETQYF
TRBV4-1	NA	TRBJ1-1	CASSPTRLNTEAFF
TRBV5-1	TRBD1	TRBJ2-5	CASSRTGGMETQYF
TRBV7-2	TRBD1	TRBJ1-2	CASSLGWGAGGRRDYGYTF
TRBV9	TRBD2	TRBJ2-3	CASSIGLAGLEDTQYF
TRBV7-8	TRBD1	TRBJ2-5	CASSLSGTVQETQYF
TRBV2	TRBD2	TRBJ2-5	CASTDRAGERKTQYF
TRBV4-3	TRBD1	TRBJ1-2	CASSSLGQGNHYGYTF
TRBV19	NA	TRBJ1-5	CASSIGGRDSNQPQHF
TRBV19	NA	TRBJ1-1	CASRRSKNTEAFF